This entry concerns a single T cell receptor beta chain. The sample belongs to a study of blood T cell repertoires in COVID-19. The overall study: COVID-19 samples from acute and convalescent phases originated in the United States, Italy and Spain. Sample material is recorded as cDNA or gDNA derived from T cells, B-cell-depleted T cells, or PBMCs.

Germline lookup yields CDR1 MNHGY and CDR2 SAAAGT. V lost 0 bases and J 0 bases, leaving 15 bases between the germline ends. CDR3 length equals 18 residues. How the authors handled the data: Estimation of nucleated cell counts relied on the amplification of reference gene primers. TCRdb keeps only in-frame clones here, not all; method: immunoSEQ multiplex PCR. D and trimming were read from the DNA, whereas the V and J calls and clone size are those reported in that table. The sample contains under 50,000 clones, more than 75% of which appear only once. The TCR comes from a man in his sixties or seventies with active COVID-19. The chain recombines TRBV6-8 with TRBJ1-3; D is undetermined. Material: peripheral blood. Here the CDR3 DNA reads TGTGCCAGCAGTTACTCGAAGGGAGACGGGGACTCTGGAAACACCATATATTTT. Translated: CASSYSKGDGDSGNTIYF.